The rows below give T cell receptor beta chains drawn from one sample of a study of PD-L1 blockade in urothelial cancer. Only in-frame clones appear in the TCRdb table, and some are missing; sequencing was by immunoSEQ multiplex PCR. The sample has some 120,000 clones; approximately 84% are singletons. Material: PBMCs, obtained around atezolizumab (anti-PD-L1) treatment. These receptors were taken from a man in his fifties with urothelial cancer. Each CDR3 is given with its conserved first and last residue. Each record gives: V gene, J gene, CDR3 length, clone size, D gene, CDR3 DNA, CDR3 protein. D genes are given only for firm matches. Not all rows give a size; the values are once, few, many and, for expanded clones, a class.

TRBV5-6	TRBJ2-1	13	.	.	TGTGCCAGCAGCTTTTTAGGGAGGAATGAGCAGTTCTTC	CASSFLGRNEQFF
TRBV9	TRBJ2-3	15	.	TRBD2	TGTGCCAGCAGCGTAGAGGGCGGGAGGGCAGATACGCAGTATTTT	CASSVEGGRADTQYF
TRBV19	TRBJ2-1	14	.	.	TGTGCCAGTATCAATCCGGGAGAGAGGTATGAGCAGTTCTTC	CASINPGERYEQFF
TRBV28	TRBJ2-5	15	many	TRBD2	TGTGCCAGCAGTTTATCTAGCGGGGGCCAAGAGACCCAGTACTTC	CASSLSSGGQETQYF
TRBV6-4	TRBJ2-1	15	.	TRBD2	TGTGCCAGCAGTGACTCGAGATCTAGCGGGGATGAGCAGTTCTTC	CASSDSRSSGDEQFF
TRBV7-8	TRBJ2-7	15	.	.	TGTGCCAGCAGCACCGGAAGGCGGGCTTCCTACGAGCAGTACTTC	CASSTGRRASYEQYF
TRBV27	TRBJ1-1	14	.	.	TGTGCCAGCAGCCGGAGGGACGGGAACACTGAAGCTTTCTTT	CASSRRDGNTEAFF
TRBV19	TRBJ2-6	15	.	.	TGTGCCAGTAGTCTACCGTACTCTGGGGCCAACGTCCTGACTTTC	CASSLPYSGANVLTF
TRBV28	TRBJ2-3	15	.	TRBD1	TGTGCCAGCACCCAAACAGGGGAACCCACAGATACGCAGTATTTT	CASTQTGEPTDTQYF
TRBV7-2	TRBJ2-5	15	.	.	TGTGCCAGCAGCTCCGCCTTTTCGGGGATTGCGACCCAGTACTTC	CASSSAFSGIATQYF
TRBV6-1	TRBJ1-1	14	.	.	TGTGCCAGCAGTGAAATTAGGGGGTCCTCTGAAGCTTTCTTT	CASSEIRGSSEAFF
TRBV30	TRBJ1-2	11	.	.	TGTGCCTGGAGTGTCCGGGGGGGCTACACCTTC	CAWSVRGGYTF
TRBV6-1	TRBJ1-5	16	.	.	TGTGCCAGCAGTGAATCGGGAGTCGGCCACAATCAGCCCCAGCATTTT	CASSESGVGHNQPQHF
TRBV5-1	TRBJ2-2	16	.	TRBD1	TGCGCCAGCAGCTTGACAGGGGGCACTAGCACCGGGGAGCTGTTTTTT	CASSLTGGTSTGELFF
TRBV7-3	TRBJ2-3	18	.	TRBD2	TGTGCCAGCAGCTTACTCCCTCCCGGGAGCGGGAAGACAGATACGCAGTATTTT	CASSLLPPGSGKTDTQYF
TRBV27	TRBJ1-2	15	.	.	TGTGCCAGCAGCTTCTTGCCCTGGGCAGAATATGGCTACACCTTC	CASSFLPWAEYGYTF
TRBV9	TRBJ2-3	15	.	TRBD2	TGTGCCAGCAGCGTTGGAGCGGGAGGAACAGATACGCAGTATTTT	CASSVGAGGTDTQYF
TRBV28	TRBJ2-1	16	once	.	TGTGCCAGCATCGATCCAAGGGGGAGGGGAGTCAATGAGCAGTTCTTC	CASIDPRGRGVNEQFF
TRBV28	TRBJ1-2	14	many	TRBD1	TGTGCCAGCAGTTCTACAGGGGAGGTCTATGGCTACACCTTC	CASSSTGEVYGYTF
TRBV30	TRBJ2-7	14	few	TRBD1	TGTGCCTGGAGCCCCGGGACAGGGGGCGACGAGCAGTACTTC	CAWSPGTGGDEQYF
TRBV5-4	TRBJ1-5	16	once	TRBD1	TGTGCCAGCAGCTCCCAGGGACAGGGTAGCAATCAGCCCCAGCATTTT	CASSSQGQGSNQPQHF
TRBV2	TRBJ2-6	13	.	.	TGTGCCAGGCGGGACTCTGGGGCCAACGTCCTGACTTTC	CARRDSGANVLTF
TRBV27	TRBJ1-2	16	.	.	TGTGCCAGCAGTTTATCGCGAGAGGGTTTCAACTATGGCTACACCTTC	CASSLSREGFNYGYTF
TRBV21-1	TRBJ2-1	18	.	.	TGTGCCAGCAGCCCATCAGGACTTACCACGAGCTCCTACAATGAGCAGTTCTTC	CASSPSGLTTSSYNEQFF
TRBV5-6	TRBJ1-1	13	.	.	TGTGCCAGCAGCTCAGGGTACCGCACTGAAGCTTTCTTT	CASSSGYRTEAFF
TRBV4-2	TRBJ2-1	17	.	TRBD1	TGTGCCAGCAGCCAAGAGCGGGGACAGGCAACGGGGAATGAGCAGTTCTTC	CASSQERGQATGNEQFF
TRBV18	TRBJ1-5	17	.	.	TGTGCCAGCTCTTACCGTGGGCCGGGATGGGACAATCAGCCCCAGCATTTT	CASSYRGPGWDNQPQHF
TRBV25-1	TRBJ2-1	14	once	.	TGTGCCAGCAGTGTGGCGGGCTCCTACAATGAGCAGTTCTTC	CASSVAGSYNEQFF
TRBV28	TRBJ1-2	14	.	.	TGTGCCAGCAGTCCACCCCTTTTGGGGCTCGGCTACACCTTC	CASSPPLLGLGYTF
TRBV5-1	TRBJ2-7	16	.	.	TGCGCCAGCAGCCCAGCTAAGACACAAAAAACCAACGAGCAGTACTTC	CASSPAKTQKTNEQYF
TRBV9	TRBJ2-4	21	.	.	TGTGCCAGCAGCGTTCCCCCCGATCGACATGCGGAAGGTGGGAGCAAAAACATTCAGTACTTC	CASSVPPDRHAEGGSKNIQYF
TRBV7-9	TRBJ1-6	15	.	TRBD1	TGTGCCAGCAGTCCAACCCGACAGGGGACTTCACCCCTCCACTTT	CASSPTRQGTSPLHF
TRBV10-3	TRBJ1-1	13	.	.	TGTGCCATCAGTGAGTCAGGGGGCACTGAAGCTTTCTTT	CAISESGGTEAFF
TRBV4-1	TRBJ1-3	17	.	TRBD1	TGCGCCAGCAGCGGACGTCAGGACAGGGAGTCTGGAAACACCATATATTTT	CASSGRQDRESGNTIYF
TRBV30	TRBJ2-3	18	.	TRBD1	TGTGCCTGGAGGAGTGGACAGGGGGCAGTGGGGCCCACAGATACGCAGTATTTT	CAWRSGQGAVGPTDTQYF
TRBV25-1	TRBJ2-7	15	.	.	TGTGCCAGCAGTGAATTGCGCAGGGGTTACGACGAGCAGTACTTC	CASSELRRGYDEQYF
TRBV5-1	TRBJ2-5	14	few	TRBD1	TGCGCCAGCAGTGGGGACAGGGCAGGGGAGACCCAGTACTTC	CASSGDRAGETQYF
TRBV7-9	TRBJ2-1	16	.	TRBD2	TGTGCCAGCAGCTTAGCGCGGACTAGCTCCTACAATGAGCAGTTCTTC	CASSLARTSSYNEQFF
TRBV6-5	TRBJ2-7	13	.	.	TGTGCCAGCAGTTACGCCGGGTCCTACGAGCAGTACTTC	CASSYAGSYEQYF
TRBV7-9	TRBJ2-6	13	few	.	TGTGCCTACAGGGTAGCTGGGGCCAACGTCCTGACTTTC	CAYRVAGANVLTF
TRBV6-5	TRBJ2-1	13	.	.	TGTGCCCGTGGAGGGCAGCCCTACAATGAGCAGTTCTTC	CARGGQPYNEQFF
TRBV18	TRBJ2-5	14	.	.	TGTGCCAGCTCACCGGTCTCCCAGCAAGAGACCCAGTACTTC	CASSPVSQQETQYF
TRBV6-5	TRBJ1-6	15	once	TRBD1	TGTGCCAGCAGTTACAAGGACAGGGGTAATTCACCCCTCCACTTT	CASSYKDRGNSPLHF
TRBV7-2	TRBJ2-1	16	.	.	TGTGCCAGCAGCACCCACTACCTCAACTCCTACAATGAGCAGTTCTTC	CASSTHYLNSYNEQFF
TRBV7-9	TRBJ1-2	14	.	.	TGTGCCAGCAGCTTAGTTTCAGGAAACTATGGCTACACCTTC	CASSLVSGNYGYTF
TRBV6-5	TRBJ2-7	15	.	TRBD1	TGTGCCAGCAGTCCCCGGTGGGACAGGGCCTACGAGCAGTACTTC	CASSPRWDRAYEQYF
TRBV6-1	TRBJ1-1	12	.	.	TGTGCCAGCAGTGGGCAGTACACTGAAGCTTTCTTT	CASSGQYTEAFF
TRBV11-2	TRBJ1-4	17	.	.	TGTGCCAGCAGCTTAGATAAAGGGGGTTTGACTAATGAAAAACTGTTTTTT	CASSLDKGGLTNEKLFF
TRBV10-3	TRBJ2-5	14	.	TRBD2	TGTGCCACTTCTAGCGGGAGGGGCGGAGAGACCCAGTACTTC	CATSSGRGGETQYF
TRBV6-5	TRBJ1-4	13	.	.	TGTGCCAGCAGTTACTCGGACAGTGAAAAACTGTTTTTT	CASSYSDSEKLFF
TRBV7-3	TRBJ2-3	15	once	.	TGTGCCAGCAGCTTAGCGGGGAGTAGCGCAGATACGCAGTATTTT	CASSLAGSSADTQYF
TRBV7-9	TRBJ1-4	15	.	TRBD1	TGTGCCAGCAGCTTAGCGCTCCAGGGGGGAGAAAAACTGTTTTTT	CASSLALQGGEKLFF
TRBV18	TRBJ1-2	16	.	.	TGTGCCAGCTCACCAACAACTAGCGGGGAGAAGTATGGCTACACCTTC	CASSPTTSGEKYGYTF
TRBV23-1	TRBJ2-4	18	.	.	TGCGCCAGCAGTCATCCCAACTTGAGGGCTATAGCCAAAAACATTCAGTACTTC	CASSHPNLRAIAKNIQYF